The 12 T cell receptor beta chains below come from one sample, sequenced in a study of blood T cells in healthy people across ages. Alongside a J-beta primer mix, a sample-barcoded 5' primer served in a second PCR lasting roughly 6 to 11 cycles. Each CDR3 protein gets one entry after TCRdb re-called the 5' RACE reads with MiXCR. The sample consists of fewer than 1,000,000 distinct CDR3 sequences, about 45% of them appearing once. The sample was blood. All receptors derive from a man aged 80 or over in good health.

The CDR3 sequence is CASSQEWSASGLGDTQYF. CDR3 nucleotide sequence: TGTGCCAGCAGCCAAGAGTGGTCGGCTAGCGGGCTGGGAGATACGCAGTATTTT. This sequence joins TRBV14 and TRBJ2-3; 8 positions match TRBD2. Germline V lookup: CDR1 SGHDN, CDR2 FVKESK. The ends lost 0 bases at V and 5 bases at J; junction bases unmatched: 13. The CDR3 extends over 18 amino acids.

This clonotype was found a few times. This chain links TRBV27 with TRBJ1-5; D is perhaps TRBD1 (5 bases). Germline V gene sequence: CDR1 MNHEY, CDR2 SMNVEV (reference sequence). V lost 3 bases and J 5 bases, leaving 14 bases between the germline ends. This CDR3 contains 15 residues. The CDR3 DNA sequence: TGTGCCAGCAGTTTGTCACCAAGAGGGGATCAGCCCCAGCATTTT. Translating it yields CASSLSPRGDQPQHF.

The gene calls are TRBV12-3 or TRBV12-4 and TRBJ1-5, with a tentative D call TRBD1 (5 bases). V lost 3 bases to trimming and J lost 7 bases, with 13 bases between them. This CDR3 has 14 residues. CDR3 DNA sequence: TGTGCCAGCAGTTTCCAGGGATTAGGCCAGCCCCAGCATTTT. Protein sequence: CASSFQGLGQPQHF.

The chain links TRBV7-9 to TRBJ2-7; the D gene is possibly TRBD1 (6 bases). Trimming took 1 base from V and 3 from J, leaving 16 bases between them. This CDR3 comprises 16 residues. CDR1 is SEHNR, CDR2 FQNEAQ, per germline (reference sequence). CDR3: CASSLVVGTNYYEQYF. In DNA form, the CDR3 reads TGTGCCAGCAGCTTAGTGGTGGGGACAAATTACTACGAGCAGTACTTC.

V gene TRBV29-1 combines with J gene TRBJ2-7, with TRBD2 matching 7 bases. This CDR3 has 11 amino acids. J gave up 6 bases and V 6 bases, and 5 bases lay outside the gene matches. The germline V gene encodes CDR1 SQVTM and CDR2 ANQGSEA. The CDR3 sequence is CSVMGGSEQYF. The CDR3 bases are TGCAGCGTCATGGGGGGGTCCGAGCAGTACTTC.

The chain links TRBV6-6 to TRBJ1-1; 7 bases line up with TRBD1. V shed 5 bases and J 8 bases; nucleotides not matched to a gene: 2. The CDR3 length is 11 residues. Germline CDR1 is MNHNY and CDR2 is SVGAGI (reference sequence). CDR3 DNA: TGTGCCAGCAGTCCGACAGGGGAAGCTTTCTTT. The encoded protein is CASSPTGEAFF.

The chain is built from TRBV7-8 and TRBJ2-1, with D possibly matching TRBD2 (8 bases). The length of the CDR3 is 16 residues. Trimming took off 5 bases at V and 4 bases at J, with 18 bases between the two ends. Germline CDR1 SGHVS, CDR2 FQNEAQ. In DNA, the CDR3 is TGTGCCAGCAGCCAGGGGGGGACTAGGTGGTACAATGAGCAGTTCTTC. Translated: CASSQGGTRWYNEQFF.

This clonotype was detected ten times or more. The rearrangement joins TRBV7-2 to TRBJ1-1; a weak D match, TRBD1 (6 bases). V was pared by 5 bases and J by 6 bases, with 13 bases between. CDR3 length: 13 residues. CDR1 and CDR2 from the germline V gene are SGHTA and FQGNSA. The CDR3 DNA reads TGTGCCAGCAGCATAGGGGGACGAGCTGAAGCTTTCTTT. This sequence encodes CASSIGGRAEAFF.

Ten or more counts support this clonotype. V and J are TRBV6-6 and TRBJ2-7; the match to TRBD1 covers 7 bases. This CDR3 has 16 amino acids. V lost 4 bases to trimming and J lost 5 bases; unmatched junction nucleotides: 14. Germline V gene sequence: CDR1 MNHNY, CDR2 SVGAGI (reference sequence). This CDR3 reads CASSSRQGVRIDEQYF. CDR3 bases: TGTGCCAGCAGTTCACGACAGGGTGTTAGGATAGACGAGCAGTACTTC.

This chain links TRBV3-1 with TRBJ2-4; D gene unclear. The CDR3 runs 14 residues. Trimming cost V 0 bases and J 6 bases, with 9 bases left between them. Germline V lookup: CDR1 LGHDT, CDR2 YNNKEL (reference sequence). In DNA form, the CDR3 reads TGTGCCAGCAGCCAAGATAGTGGCAGAAACATTCAGTACTTC. Its translation: CASSQDSGRNIQYF.

The chain combines TRBV11-2 with TRBJ2-1, with TRBD2 matching 13 bases. J gave up 7 bases and V 5 bases, and 11 bases lay outside the gene matches. This CDR3 region has 17 residues. Germline CDR1 SGHAT, CDR2 FQNNGV. The CDR3 sequence is CASSPTPLAGGSNEQFF. Written as DNA, the CDR3 is TGTGCCAGCAGCCCGACACCACTAGCGGGGGGGAGTAATGAGCAGTTCTTC.

In this sample, this clonotype turned up many times. The rearrangement uses TRBV12-3 or TRBV12-4 and TRBJ1-5; no clear D gene. V was shortened by 5 bases and J by 0 bases, with 8 bases between the two germline ends. The CDR3 has 14 amino acids. This CDR3 is CASSHTVSNQPQHF. Written as DNA, the CDR3 is TGTGCCAGCAGTCACACAGTTAGCAATCAGCCCCAGCATTTT.